The rows below give T cell receptor beta chains drawn from one sample of a study of blood T cell repertoires in COVID-19. The method was immunoSEQ multiplex PCR; TCRdb's version includes in-frame clones alone and lacks a portion of them. The sample lists more than 55,000 clones; 85% to 90% were seen once. The sample consisted of peripheral blood. The source is a woman in her fifties or sixties with COVID-19, enrolled during active disease. Both conserved end residues are part of each CDR3.

V gene	J gene	CDR3 protein
TRBV12-5	TRBJ1-3	CATSDGGSGNTIYF
TRBV27	TRBJ2-7	CASSFIKGEFHEQYF
TRBV24-1	TRBJ2-5	CATSDSQGYQETQYF
TRBV28	TRBJ1-3	CASSTGLPRPGNTIYF
TRBV10-3	TRBJ2-5	CAISESPRGVETQYF
TRBV4-1	TRBJ1-6	CASSPGQGLDNSPLHF
TRBV2	TRBJ2-5	CASRQVRETQYF
TRBV11-3	TRBJ1-3	CASSAGAISGNTIYF
TRBV30	TRBJ2-7	CAWKTGPPGLYEQYF
TRBV4-2	TRBJ2-7	CASSLTSGRAGDEQYF
TRBV27	TRBJ1-1	CASSPNTGGVRMNTEAFF
TRBV30	TRBJ2-7	CAYRIRDRVFDEQYF
TRBV4-2	TRBJ2-5	CASSQVGVAETQYF
TRBV29-1	TRBJ1-6	CSVSTGAGGSPLHF
TRBV25-1	TRBJ2-7	CASSGTSGSYEQYF
TRBV20-1	TRBJ1-2	CSASEGRGNYGYTF